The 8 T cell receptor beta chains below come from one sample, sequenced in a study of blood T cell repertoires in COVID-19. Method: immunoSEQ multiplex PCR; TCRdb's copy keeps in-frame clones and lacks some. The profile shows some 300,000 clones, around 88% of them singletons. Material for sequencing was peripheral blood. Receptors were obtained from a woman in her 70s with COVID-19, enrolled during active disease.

Here the CDR3 DNA reads TGTGCCAGCAGTGAGAGGTTGTCCGGGAACACTGAAGCTTTCTTT. It is translated as CASSERLSGNTEAFF. This chain joins TRBV6-1 and TRBJ1-1; D remains ambiguous. The V gene lost 3 bases and the J gene lost 1 base, with 12 bases spanning the gap. Per the germline V gene, CDR1 is MNHNS and CDR2 is SASEGT. This CDR3 region has 15 residues.

As DNA, the CDR3 is TGCGCCAGCAGAGAGGGGGACAGAAATTCACCCCTCCACTTT. Translated: CASREGDRNSPLHF. V is TRBV10-2 and J is TRBJ1-6; TRBD1 agrees at 7 bases. The germline V gene has CDR1 WSHSY and CDR2 SAAADI. After removal of 6 bases from V and 7 bases from J, the junction contained 6 bases not matched to a gene. CDR3 size: 14 residues.

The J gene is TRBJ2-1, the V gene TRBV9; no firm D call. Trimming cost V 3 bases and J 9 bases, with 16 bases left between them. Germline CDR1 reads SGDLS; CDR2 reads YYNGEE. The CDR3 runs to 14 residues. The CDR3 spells CASSALTGKAEQFF. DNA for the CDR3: TGTGCCAGCAGCGCCCTAACGGGTAAGGCTGAGCAGTTCTTC.

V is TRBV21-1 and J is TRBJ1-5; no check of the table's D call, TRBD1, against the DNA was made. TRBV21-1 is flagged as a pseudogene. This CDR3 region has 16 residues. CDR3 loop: CASSNHATGEDQPQHF. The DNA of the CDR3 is TGTGCCAGCAGCAACCACGCGACAGGGGAAGATCAGCCCCAGCATTTT.

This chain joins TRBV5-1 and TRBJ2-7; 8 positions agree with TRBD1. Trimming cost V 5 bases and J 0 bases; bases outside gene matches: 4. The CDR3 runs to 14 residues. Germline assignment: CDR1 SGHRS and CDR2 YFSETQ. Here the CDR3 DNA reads TGCGCCAGCAGTCCGGGACAGGACTCCTACGAGCAGTACTTC. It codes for CASSPGQDSYEQYF.

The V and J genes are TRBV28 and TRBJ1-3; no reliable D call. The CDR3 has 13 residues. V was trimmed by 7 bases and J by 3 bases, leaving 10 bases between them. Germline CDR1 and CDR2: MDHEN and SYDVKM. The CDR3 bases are TGTGCCAGCACCTCCCTAAGTGGAAACACCATATATTTT. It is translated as CASTSLSGNTIYF.

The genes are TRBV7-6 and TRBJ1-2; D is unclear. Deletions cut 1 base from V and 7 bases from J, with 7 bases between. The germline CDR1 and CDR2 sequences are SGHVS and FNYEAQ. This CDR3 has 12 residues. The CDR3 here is CASSLGAGGYTF. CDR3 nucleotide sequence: TGTGCCAGCAGCTTAGGGGCGGGTGGCTACACCTTC.

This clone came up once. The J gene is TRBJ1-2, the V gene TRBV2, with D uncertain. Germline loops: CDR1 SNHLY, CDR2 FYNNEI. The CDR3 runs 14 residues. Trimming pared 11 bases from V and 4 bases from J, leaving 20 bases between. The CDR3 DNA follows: TGTGCCGCCCATCCCGGGTCAAGTTCCTATGGCTACACCTTC. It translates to CAAHPGSSSYGYTF.